The next 20 T cell receptor beta chains were all read from a single sample in a study of cytomegalovirus exposure and HLA in healthy donors. The PCR made use of 60 Vbeta and 13 Jbeta primers. Only in-frame clones appear in the TCRdb table, and some are missing; sequencing was by immunoSEQ multiplex PCR. The data contain fewer than 200,000 clones, approximately 80% of them seen just once; the ten biggest clones take up 1.5% to 2%. The sequenced sample was PBMCs. The receptors were gathered from a woman in her twenties or thirties in good health and CMV-seronegative.

The chain employs TRBV2 and TRBJ2-7, with TRBD1 as a possible D gene (6 bases). This CDR3 comprises 11 residues. Trimming stripped 9 bases from V and 6 bases from J, with 12 bases between. The germline V gene encodes CDR1 SNHLY and CDR2 FYNNEI. This chain's CDR3 is CARKQGSEQYF. In DNA form, the CDR3 reads TGTGCCAGAAAACAGGGATCCGAGCAGTACTTC.

The chain is built from TRBV7-8 and TRBJ2-5; 8 bases are shared with TRBD1. The V and J ends lost 3 bases and 5 bases, in that order; junction bases with no gene match: 14. From germline, CDR1 is SGHVS and CDR2 FQNEAQ. The CDR3 is made up of 17 amino acids. This CDR3 reads CASSFSAGGRARETQYF. CDR3 nucleotide sequence: TGTGCCAGCAGCTTCAGCGCAGGGGGCCGGGCAAGGGAGACCCAGTACTTC.

This chain connects TRBV5-1 to TRBJ2-3; D is perhaps TRBD2 (5 bases). Looked up from germline, CDR1 is SGHRS and CDR2 is YFSETQ. Trimming removed 3 bases from V and 1 base from J, with 9 bases in between. The CDR3 runs 14 residues. CDR3 protein: CASSWVGGTDTQYF. DNA of the CDR3: TGCGCCAGCAGCTGGGTGGGAGGCACAGATACGCAGTATTTT.

This rearrangement joins TRBV27 to TRBJ2-3; D unresolved. V was shortened by 4 bases and J by 5 bases, with 19 bases between the two germline ends. Germline V lookup: CDR1 MNHEY, CDR2 SMNVEV (reference sequence). The CDR3 has 16 amino acids. The CDR3 is CASSSFVNSHRDTQYF. The CDR3 DNA follows: TGTGCCAGCAGTTCATTTGTGAACAGCCACCGAGATACGCAGTATTTT.

In DNA, the CDR3 is TGCAGCGTTGAAGCGGTAGGGGACAGGGATTTCTACGAGCAGTACTTC. Its translation is CSVEAVGDRDFYEQYF. This sequence joins TRBV29-1 and TRBJ2-7; 9 nucleotides agree with TRBD1. The V and J ends lost 1 base and 3 bases, in that order; junction bases with no gene match: 10. CDR1 SQVTM and CDR2 ANQGSEA come from the germline V gene. The CDR3 loop spans 16 amino acids.

The chain links TRBV5-1 to TRBJ1-2; D might be TRBD1 (6 bases). The CDR3 contains 15 residues. Germline CDR1 and CDR2: SGHRS and YFSETQ. V gave up 0 bases and J gave up 8 bases, with 17 bases separating them. The CDR3 nucleotides are TGCGCCAGCAGCTTGGCCCCGACAGGCCAATTCGGCTACACCTTC. Translated: CASSLAPTGQFGYTF. Combining the CDR3 with reference TRBV5-1 and TRBJ1-2 gives the whole variable domain KAGVTQTPRYLIKTRGQQVTLSCSPISGHRSVSWYQQTPGQGLQFLFEYFSETQRNKGNFPGRFSGRQFSNSRSEMNVSTLELGDSALYLCASSLAPTGQFGYTFGSGTRLTVV.

This clone has a single count. The rearrangement links TRBV5-1 to TRBJ2-7; 13 bases agree with TRBD2. CDR1 and CDR2 (germline): SGHRS, YFSETQ. With 2 bases clipped from V and 2 bases from J, the junction kept 1 base outside the gene matches. There are 15 residues in the CDR3. CDR3 nucleotide sequence: TGCGCCAGCAGCTTTGGACTAGCGGGGGCCTACGAGCAGTACTTC. It yields the protein CASSFGLAGAYEQYF.

The table lists this clone with a few counts. The CDR3 spells CASSQGLAGSYEQYF. The CDR3 region has the DNA TGCGCCAGCAGCCAGGGACTAGCGGGGTCCTACGAGCAGTACTTC. The chain is built from TRBV4-3 and TRBJ2-7; 13 positions match TRBD2. CDR1 LGHNA and CDR2 YSLEER come from the germline V gene. The CDR3 is 15 amino acids. V lost 3 bases and J lost 1; bases outside the gene matches: 0.

This clone was counted a single time. CDR3 loop: CASSYLGLAGANEQFF. In nucleotides, the CDR3 is TGTGCCAGCAGTTACCTAGGACTAGCGGGAGCCAATGAGCAGTTCTTC. This sequence joins TRBV6-5 and TRBJ2-1, with 13 bases lining up with TRBD2. The CDR3 totals 16 residues. The V gene end was trimmed by 2 bases and the J gene end by 6 bases; junction bases not matched to a gene: 4. CDR1 is MNHEY and CDR2 is SVGAGI in the germline V gene.

The V and J genes are TRBV11-2 and TRBJ1-2; D is unclear. Trimming removed 0 bases from V and 4 bases from J, with 9 bases in between. Germline values: CDR1 SGHAT, CDR2 FQNNGV. The CDR3 loop spans 14 amino acids. The CDR3 DNA is TGTGCCAGCAGCTTAGACAGTGCCGTCTATGGCTACACCTTC. Amino acids: CASSLDSAVYGYTF. Using reference TRBV11-2 and TRBJ1-2 for the parts outside the CDR3, the full variable domain is EAGVAQSPRYKIIEKRQSVAFWCNPISGHATLYWYQQILGQGPKLLIQFQNNGVVDDSQLPKDRFSAERLKGVDSTLKIQPAKLEDSAVYLCASSLDSAVYGYTFGSGTRLTVV.

This clone has just one count. The chain recombines TRBV5-4 with TRBJ2-1; 14 bases map to TRBD2. The CDR3 is made up of 17 amino acids. Germline values: CDR1 SGHNT, CDR2 YYREEE (reference sequence). The junction had 7 bases not matched to a gene; V was cut back by 4 bases and J by 4 bases. In DNA, the CDR3 is TGTGCCAGCAGCCCCGGGACTAGCGGGAGAGGTTACAATGAGCAGTTCTTC. As protein: CASSPGTSGRGYNEQFF.

The genes are TRBV7-6 and TRBJ2-5; weak D call: TRBD2 (6 bases). The V gene's germline CDR1 is SGHVS and CDR2 FNYEAQ. V was pared by 5 bases and J by 1 base, with 14 bases between. There are 15 residues in the CDR3. Written as DNA, the CDR3 is TGTGCCAGCAGCCATCCTTACGGGAGCCAAGAGACCCAGTACTTC. It is translated as CASSHPYGSQETQYF. Full variable domain (rest looked up from reference TRBV7-6 and TRBJ2-5): GAGVSQSPRYKVTKRGQDVALRCDPISGHVSLYWYRQALGQGPEFLTYFNYEAQQDKSGLPNDRFSAERPEGSISTLTIQRTEQRDSAMYRCASSHPYGSQETQYFGPGTRLLVL.

This sequence joins TRBV27 and TRBJ1-2; 9 bases line up with TRBD1. The CDR3 consists of 15 residues. Per germline, CDR1 MNHEY and CDR2 SMNVEV (reference sequence). Trimming removed 4 bases from V and 8 bases from J; junction bases left unmatched: 11. CDR3 loop: CASSSVGTGLGGYTF. In DNA, the CDR3 is TGTGCCAGCAGTTCCGTCGGGACAGGGCTGGGCGGCTACACCTTC.

V and J are TRBV7-9 and TRBJ1-1, with TRBD1 as a possible D gene (5 bases). This CDR3 comprises 12 residues. Germline assignment: CDR1 SEHNR and CDR2 FQNEAQ (reference sequence). Trimming left V 5 bases short and J 5 bases short, with 9 bases between. As DNA, the CDR3 is TGTGCCAGCAGCCCCCAGGGTACTGAAGCTTTCTTT. This codes for CASSPQGTEAFF.

In this sample, this clone turned up once. J is TRBJ2-7 and V is TRBV27, with a tentative D call TRBD1 (5 bases). The germline V and J ends were trimmed by 4 bases and 0 bases, with 7 bases remaining between them. Germline CDR1 is MNHEY and CDR2 is SMNVEV (reference sequence). This CDR3 has 13 amino acids. The CDR3 spells CASSYRFSYEQYF. The DNA of the CDR3 is TGTGCCAGCAGTTACAGGTTCTCCTACGAGCAGTACTTC.

The chain carries TRBV25-1 and TRBJ2-5; TRBD1 might be the D (6 bases). The J call may be mistaken, given a closer DNA end match to TRBJ2-7. The CDR3 runs 15 residues. Germline-derived CDR1 and CDR2 are MGHDK and SYGVNS. This CDR3 is CASRNPLGASYEQYF. CDR3 sequence (DNA): TGTGCCAGCAGGAATCCCTTGGGGGCCTCCTACGAGCAGTACTTC.

Regarding this clone: Distinct nucleotide sequences in the sample also encode this CDR3. J is TRBJ1-5 and V is TRBV12-5, with D possibly being TRBD1 (6 bases). The CDR3 is 14 residues long. Trimming left V 5 bases short and J 4 bases short, with 12 bases between. The germline V gene has CDR1 LGHNT and CDR2 FRNRAP. In DNA, the CDR3 is TGTGCTAGTGGTCTAGGACAGCCAAATCAGCCCCAGCATTTT. Its translation is CASGLGQPNQPQHF.

This chain uses TRBV5-6 with TRBJ1-2, with D possibly TRBD1 on 5 matching bases. Germline V CDR1 and CDR2: SGHDT, YYEEEE. Trimming took off 2 bases at V and 5 bases at J, with 7 bases between the two ends. This CDR3 contains 12 residues. This CDR3 is CASSLQAYGYTF. The CDR3, as DNA: TGTGCCAGCAGCTTACAGGCGTATGGCTACACCTTC.

The CDR3 DNA reads as TGTGCCAGCAGCTTCGGGACTAGCGGGAGAGGACTGAATGAGCAGTTCTTC. Its protein is CASSFGTSGRGLNEQFF. The genes are TRBV7-8 and TRBJ2-1, with 14 bases that match TRBD2. Trimming at V came to 3 bases and at J to 7 bases, leaving 8 bases not matched to a gene. CDR1 is SGHVS and CDR2 is FQNEAQ in the germline V gene. The CDR3 has 17 amino acids.

The V gene is TRBV7-8, the J gene TRBJ2-2; the D gene is possibly TRBD1 (6 bases). CDR1 and CDR2 (germline): SGHVS, FQNEAQ. Trimming left V 2 bases short and J 2 bases short, with 12 bases between. CDR3 length: 16 amino acids. CDR3 DNA sequence: TGTGCCAGCAGCTTATTCGGCAGGGGAAACACCGGGGAGCTGTTTTTT. Amino acid sequence: CASSLFGRGNTGELFF.